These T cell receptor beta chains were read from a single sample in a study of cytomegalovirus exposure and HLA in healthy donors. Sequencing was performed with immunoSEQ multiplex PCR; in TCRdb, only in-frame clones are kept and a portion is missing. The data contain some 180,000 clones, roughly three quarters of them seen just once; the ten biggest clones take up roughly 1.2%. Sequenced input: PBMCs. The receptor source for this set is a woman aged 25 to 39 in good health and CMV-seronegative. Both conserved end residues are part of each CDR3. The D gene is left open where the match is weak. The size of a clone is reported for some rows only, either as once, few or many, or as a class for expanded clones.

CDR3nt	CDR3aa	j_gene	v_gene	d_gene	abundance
TGTGCCAGCAGTGAACGGGGAGGGACCGATCAGCCCCAGCATTTT	CASSERGGTDQPQHF	TRBJ1-5	TRBV6-1	-	-
TGTGCCAGCAGCGCATCCCTGAGGGGCGGACAGGGCAATGAAAAACTGTTTTTT	CASSASLRGGQGNEKLFF	TRBJ1-4	TRBV9	TRBD1	-
TGCAGCATCCGCGGGACTAGCAATCAAGAGACCCAGTACTTC	CSIRGTSNQETQYF	TRBJ2-5	TRBV29-1	TRBD2	-
TGCAGCGTTGAAGCAGGACTTAGCACAGATACGCAGTATTTT	CSVEAGLSTDTQYF	TRBJ2-3	TRBV29-1	-	-
TGTGCCAGCAGCTTAGAGGGAGAGGGGGCTGAAGCTTTCTTT	CASSLEGEGAEAFF	TRBJ1-1	TRBV13	-	few
TGTGTCTCGCATTCGACAGGGTTTAACGAGCAGTACTTC	CVSHSTGFNEQYF	TRBJ2-7	TRBV10-3	TRBD1	-
TGTGCCAGCGTGGCAGGGGGCGCTTACGAGCAGTACTTC	CASVAGGAYEQYF	TRBJ2-7	TRBV6-1	TRBD1	few
TGTGCCAGCAGCTTAGGGATCGGCAGGGGGGCCTATGGCTACACCTTC	CASSLGIGRGAYGYTF	TRBJ1-2	TRBV7-2	TRBD1	-
TGTGCCAGCTCATCACCAGGACTAGCAATCAATGAGCAGTTCTTC	CASSSPGLAINEQFF	TRBJ2-1	TRBV18	TRBD2	-
TGTGCCAGCTCACCAGGGTCGGGAAATAGCGATCAGCCCCAGCATTTT	CASSPGSGNSDQPQHF	TRBJ1-5	TRBV18	-	-
TGTGCCAGCAGTTACTCTGGGACTAGACTGAACTTC	CASSYSGTRLNF	TRBJ2-5	TRBV6-5	TRBD2	once